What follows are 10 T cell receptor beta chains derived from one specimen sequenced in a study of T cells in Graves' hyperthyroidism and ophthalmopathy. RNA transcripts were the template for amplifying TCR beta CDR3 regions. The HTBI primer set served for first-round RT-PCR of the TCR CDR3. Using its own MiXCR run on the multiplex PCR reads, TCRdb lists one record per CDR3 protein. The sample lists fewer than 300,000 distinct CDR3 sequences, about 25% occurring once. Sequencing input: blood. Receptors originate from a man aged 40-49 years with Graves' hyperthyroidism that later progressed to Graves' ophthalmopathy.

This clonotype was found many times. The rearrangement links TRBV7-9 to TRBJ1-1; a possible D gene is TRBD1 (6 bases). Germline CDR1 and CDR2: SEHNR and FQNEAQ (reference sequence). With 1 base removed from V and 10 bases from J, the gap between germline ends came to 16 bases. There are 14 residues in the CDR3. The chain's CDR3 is CASSLVIQGSLAFF. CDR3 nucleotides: TGTGCCAGCAGCTTAGTAATACAGGGTTCTTTAGCTTTCTTT.

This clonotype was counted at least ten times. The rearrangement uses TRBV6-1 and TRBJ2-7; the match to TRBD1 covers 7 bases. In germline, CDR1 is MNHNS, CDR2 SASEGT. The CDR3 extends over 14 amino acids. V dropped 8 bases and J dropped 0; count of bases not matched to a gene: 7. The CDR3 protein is CASEGQHFSYEQYF. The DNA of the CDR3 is TGTGCCAGCGAGGGACAGCATTTCTCCTACGAGCAGTACTTC.

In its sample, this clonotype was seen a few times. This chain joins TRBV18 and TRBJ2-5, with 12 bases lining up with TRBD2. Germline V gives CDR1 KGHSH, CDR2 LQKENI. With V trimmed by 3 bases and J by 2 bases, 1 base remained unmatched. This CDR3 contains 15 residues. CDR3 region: CASSPTSGRQETQYF. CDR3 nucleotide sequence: TGTGCCAGCTCACCGACTAGCGGGAGACAAGAGACCCAGTACTTC.

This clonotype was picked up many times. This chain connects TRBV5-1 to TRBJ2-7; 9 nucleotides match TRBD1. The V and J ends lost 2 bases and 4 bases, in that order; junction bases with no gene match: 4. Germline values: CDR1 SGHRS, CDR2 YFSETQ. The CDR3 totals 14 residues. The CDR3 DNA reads TGCGCCAGCAGCTTCGGGACAGGGCCGTACGAGCAGTACTTC. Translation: CASSFGTGPYEQYF.

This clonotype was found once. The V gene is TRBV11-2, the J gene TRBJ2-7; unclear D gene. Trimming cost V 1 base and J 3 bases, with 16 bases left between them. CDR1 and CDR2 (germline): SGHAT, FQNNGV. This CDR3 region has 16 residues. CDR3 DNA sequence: TGTGCCAGCAGCTTAGGAGGTGGCAGACATCACTACGAGCAGTACTTC. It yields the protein CASSLGGGRHHYEQYF.

Here the CDR3 DNA reads TGCGCCAGCAGCTACGGTTTGGGGGAGTACTATGGCTACACCTTC. Protein sequence: CASSYGLGEYYGYTF. The chain links TRBV4-1 to TRBJ1-2; TRBD1 is a possible D gene (5 bases). Trimming took 5 bases from V and 3 from J, leaving 16 bases between them. The V gene's germline CDR1 is MGHRA and CDR2 YSYEKL. The CDR3 is 15 amino acids.

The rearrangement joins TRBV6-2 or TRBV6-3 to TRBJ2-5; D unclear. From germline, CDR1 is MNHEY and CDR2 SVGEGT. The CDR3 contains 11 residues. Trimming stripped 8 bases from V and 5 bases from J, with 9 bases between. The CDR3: CASGDRETQYF. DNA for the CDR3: TGTGCCAGCGGTGATCGGGAGACCCAGTACTTC.

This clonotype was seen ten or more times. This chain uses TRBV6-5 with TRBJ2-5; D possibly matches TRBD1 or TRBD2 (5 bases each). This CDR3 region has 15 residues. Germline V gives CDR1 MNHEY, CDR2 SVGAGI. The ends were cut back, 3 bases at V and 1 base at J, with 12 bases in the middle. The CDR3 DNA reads TGTGCCAGCAGTTATCGGTATGGGACCCAAGAGACCCAGTACTTC. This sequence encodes CASSYRYGTQETQYF.

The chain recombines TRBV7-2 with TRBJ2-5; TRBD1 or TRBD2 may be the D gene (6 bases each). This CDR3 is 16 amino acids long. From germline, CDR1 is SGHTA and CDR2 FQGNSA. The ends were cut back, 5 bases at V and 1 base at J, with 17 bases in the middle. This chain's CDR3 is CASSLPVRGLQETQYF. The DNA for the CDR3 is TGTGCCAGCAGCCTACCAGTCCGGGGGCTCCAAGAGACCCAGTACTTC.

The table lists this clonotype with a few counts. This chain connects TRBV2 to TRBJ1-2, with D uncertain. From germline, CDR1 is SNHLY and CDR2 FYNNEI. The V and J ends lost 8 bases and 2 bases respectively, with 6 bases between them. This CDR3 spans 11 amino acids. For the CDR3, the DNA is TGTGCCAGCCCAGCAAACTATGGCTACACCTTC. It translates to CASPANYGYTF.